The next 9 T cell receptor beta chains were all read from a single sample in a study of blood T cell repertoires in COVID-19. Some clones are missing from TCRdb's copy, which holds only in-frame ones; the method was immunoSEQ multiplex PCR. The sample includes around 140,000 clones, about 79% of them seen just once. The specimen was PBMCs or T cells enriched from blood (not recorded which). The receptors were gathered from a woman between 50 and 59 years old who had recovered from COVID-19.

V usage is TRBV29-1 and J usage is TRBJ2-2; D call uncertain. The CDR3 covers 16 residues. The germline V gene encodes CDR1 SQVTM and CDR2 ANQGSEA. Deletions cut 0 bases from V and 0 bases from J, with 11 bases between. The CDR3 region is CSVEDPSYPNTGELFF. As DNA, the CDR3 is TGCAGCGTTGAAGATCCTTCCTACCCGAACACCGGGGAGCTGTTTTTT.

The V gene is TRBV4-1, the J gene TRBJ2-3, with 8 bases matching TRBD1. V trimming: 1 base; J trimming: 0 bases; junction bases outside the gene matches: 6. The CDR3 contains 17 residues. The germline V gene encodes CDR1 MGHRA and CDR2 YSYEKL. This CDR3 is CASSQAQGARSTDTQYF. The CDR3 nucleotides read TGCGCCAGCAGCCAAGCTCAGGGGGCGCGTAGCACAGATACGCAGTATTTT.

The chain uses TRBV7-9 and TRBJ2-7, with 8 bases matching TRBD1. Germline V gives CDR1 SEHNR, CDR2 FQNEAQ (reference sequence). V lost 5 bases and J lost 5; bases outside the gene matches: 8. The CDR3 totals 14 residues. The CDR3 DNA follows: TGTGCCAGCAGCACCGGACAGGGCAACCACGAGCAGTACTTC. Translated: CASSTGQGNHEQYF.

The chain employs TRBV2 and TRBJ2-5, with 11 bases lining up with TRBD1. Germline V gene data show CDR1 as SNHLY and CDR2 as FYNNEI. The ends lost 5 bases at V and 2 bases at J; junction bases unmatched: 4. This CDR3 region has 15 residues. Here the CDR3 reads CASSYRDRGQETQYF. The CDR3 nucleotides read TGTGCCAGCAGTTACCGGGACAGGGGGCAAGAGACCCAGTACTTC. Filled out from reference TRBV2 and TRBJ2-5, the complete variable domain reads EPEVTQTPSHQVTQMGQEVILRCVPISNHLYFYWYRQILGQKVEFLVSFYNNEISEKSEIFDDQFSVERPDGSNFTLKIRSTKLEDSAMYFCASSYRDRGQETQYFGPGTRLLVL.

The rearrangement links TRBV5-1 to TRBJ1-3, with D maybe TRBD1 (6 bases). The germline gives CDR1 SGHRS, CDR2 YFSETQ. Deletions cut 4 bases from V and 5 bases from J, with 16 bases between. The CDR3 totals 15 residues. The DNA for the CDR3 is TGCGCCAGCAGCCCACACGACAGGTCTAGAAACACCATATATTTT. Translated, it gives CASSPHDRSRNTIYF.

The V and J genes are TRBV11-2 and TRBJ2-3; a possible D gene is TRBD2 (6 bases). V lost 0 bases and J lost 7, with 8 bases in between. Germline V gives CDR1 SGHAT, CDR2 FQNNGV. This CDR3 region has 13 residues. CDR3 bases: TGTGCCAGCAGCTTAGATCGGGGGTATACGCAGTATTTT. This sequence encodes CASSLDRGYTQYF.

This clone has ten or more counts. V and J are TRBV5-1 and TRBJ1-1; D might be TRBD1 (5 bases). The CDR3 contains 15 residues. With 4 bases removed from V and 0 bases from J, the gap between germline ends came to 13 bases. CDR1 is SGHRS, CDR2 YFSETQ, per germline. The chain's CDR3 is CASSPVGLMNTEAFF. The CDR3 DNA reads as TGCGCCAGCAGCCCGGTGGGGCTCATGAACACTGAAGCTTTCTTT.

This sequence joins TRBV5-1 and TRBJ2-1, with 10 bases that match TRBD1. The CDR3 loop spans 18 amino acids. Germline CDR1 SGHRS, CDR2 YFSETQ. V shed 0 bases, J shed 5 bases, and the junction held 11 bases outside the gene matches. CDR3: CASSLGQGALIRDNEQFF. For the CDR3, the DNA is TGCGCCAGCAGCTTGGGACAGGGGGCGCTTATAAGGGACAATGAGCAGTTCTTC. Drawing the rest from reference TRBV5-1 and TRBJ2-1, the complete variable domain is KAGVTQTPRYLIKTRGQQVTLSCSPISGHRSVSWYQQTPGQGLQFLFEYFSETQRNKGNFPGRFSGRQFSNSRSEMNVSTLELGDSALYLCASSLGQGALIRDNEQFFGPGTRLTVL.

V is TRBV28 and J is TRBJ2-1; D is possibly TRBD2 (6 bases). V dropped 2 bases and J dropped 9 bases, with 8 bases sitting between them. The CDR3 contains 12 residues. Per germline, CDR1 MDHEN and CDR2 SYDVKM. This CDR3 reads CASSLMEGEQFF. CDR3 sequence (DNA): TGTGCCAGCAGTTTAATGGAGGGTGAGCAGTTCTTC.